In this sample, the clone carrying this T cell receptor (beta chain) turned up once. Antigen unknown. The data stem from a study of cytomegalovirus exposure and HLA in healthy donors. Germline values: CDR1 MNHNS, CDR2 SASEGT. The length of the CDR3 is 19 residues. J lost 2 bases, V lost 3 bases, and 15 bases had no gene match. Amplification used 60 Vbeta primers and 13 Jbeta primers. The data were produced by immunoSEQ multiplex PCR, yet TCRdb's version contains in-frame clones alone and is incomplete. The sample includes 110,000 or so clones, 82% of them seen just once. Study-level findings and limits: In a later analysis, parvovirus B19, influenza, CMV and Epstein-Barr virus appeared linked to several top co-occurrence clusters. A classifier reportedly called cytomegalovirus status with high sensitivity and specificity.

The sample was PBMCs. J is TRBJ2-3 and V is TRBV6-1, with 9 bases fitting TRBD2. The receptor was derived from a woman aged 18-29 years in good health and CMV-seronegative. The CDR3 region is CASSDPSAVAGGPTDTQYF. The CDR3 DNA sequence: TGTGCCAGCAGTGACCCCTCTGCCGTGGCGGGAGGGCCCACAGATACGCAGTATTTT.